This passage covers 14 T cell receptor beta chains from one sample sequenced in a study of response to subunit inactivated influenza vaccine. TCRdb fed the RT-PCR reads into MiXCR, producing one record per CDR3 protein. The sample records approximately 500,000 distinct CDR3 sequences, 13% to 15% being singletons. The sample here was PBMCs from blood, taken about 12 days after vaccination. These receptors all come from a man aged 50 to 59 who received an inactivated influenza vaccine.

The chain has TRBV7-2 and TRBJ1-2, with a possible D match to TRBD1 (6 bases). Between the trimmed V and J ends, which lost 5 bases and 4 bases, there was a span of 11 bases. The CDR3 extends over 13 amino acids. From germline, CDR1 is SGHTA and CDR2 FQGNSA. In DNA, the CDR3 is TGTGCCAGCAGCGGACTGGACAGCTATGGCTACACCTTC. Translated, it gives CASSGLDSYGYTF.

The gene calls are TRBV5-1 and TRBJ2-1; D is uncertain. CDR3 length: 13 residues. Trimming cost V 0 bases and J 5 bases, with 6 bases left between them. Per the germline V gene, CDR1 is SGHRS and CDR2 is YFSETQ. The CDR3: CASSLASDNEQFF. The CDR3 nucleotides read TGCGCCAGCAGCTTGGCGTCAGACAATGAGCAGTTCTTC.

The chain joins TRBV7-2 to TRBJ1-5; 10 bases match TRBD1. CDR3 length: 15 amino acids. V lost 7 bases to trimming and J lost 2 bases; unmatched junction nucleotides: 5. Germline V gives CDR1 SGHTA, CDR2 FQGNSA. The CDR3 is CASIRQGARNQPQHF. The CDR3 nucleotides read TGTGCCAGCATCAGACAGGGGGCTCGCAATCAGCCCCAGCATTTT.

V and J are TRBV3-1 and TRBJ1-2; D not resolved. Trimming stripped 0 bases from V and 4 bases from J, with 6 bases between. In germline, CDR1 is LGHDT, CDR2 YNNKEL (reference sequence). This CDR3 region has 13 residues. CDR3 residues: CASSQDSPYGYTF. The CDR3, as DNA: TGTGCCAGCAGCCAAGATTCGCCCTATGGCTACACCTTC.

The CDR3 is CASSLVLAEGLDTQYF. CDR3 nucleotides: TGCGCCAGCAGCTTGGTGCTAGCAGAAGGGTTAGATACGCAGTATTTT. The rearrangement uses TRBV5-1 and TRBJ2-3; tentative D call: TRBD2 (5 bases). CDR3 length equals 16 residues. Germline V CDR1 and CDR2: SGHRS, YFSETQ. Deletions cut 0 bases from V and 5 bases from J, with 16 bases between.

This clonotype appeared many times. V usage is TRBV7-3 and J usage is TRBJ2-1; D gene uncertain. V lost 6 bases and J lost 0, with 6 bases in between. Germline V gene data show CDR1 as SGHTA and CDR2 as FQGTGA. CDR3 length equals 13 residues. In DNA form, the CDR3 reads TGTGCCAGCAGTTCCAGCTCCTACAATGAGCAGTTCTTC. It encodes CASSSSSYNEQFF.

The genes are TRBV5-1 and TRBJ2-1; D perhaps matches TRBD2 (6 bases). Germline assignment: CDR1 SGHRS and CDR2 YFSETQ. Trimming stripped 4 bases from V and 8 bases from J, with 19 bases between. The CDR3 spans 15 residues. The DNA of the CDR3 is TGCGCCAGCAGCCCGGTGGGGGGTATGGTAGATGAGCAGTTCTTC. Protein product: CASSPVGGMVDEQFF.

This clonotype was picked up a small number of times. The CDR3 region has the DNA TGCAGTGCTAGAGATGAGGACCCCTATAATTCACCCCTCCACTTT. Its protein is CSARDEDPYNSPLHF. The V and J genes are TRBV20-1 and TRBJ1-6; D not certain. Germline V gives CDR1 DFQATT, CDR2 SNEGSKA (reference sequence). The CDR3 spans 15 residues. V lost 0 bases and J lost 2, with 8 bases in between.

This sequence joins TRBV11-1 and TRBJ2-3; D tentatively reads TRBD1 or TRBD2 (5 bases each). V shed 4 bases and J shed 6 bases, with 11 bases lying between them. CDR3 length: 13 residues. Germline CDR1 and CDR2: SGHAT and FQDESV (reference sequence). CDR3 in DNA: TGTGCCAGCAGCTCCCGGGACGAGGATACGCAGTATTTT. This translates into CASSSRDEDTQYF.

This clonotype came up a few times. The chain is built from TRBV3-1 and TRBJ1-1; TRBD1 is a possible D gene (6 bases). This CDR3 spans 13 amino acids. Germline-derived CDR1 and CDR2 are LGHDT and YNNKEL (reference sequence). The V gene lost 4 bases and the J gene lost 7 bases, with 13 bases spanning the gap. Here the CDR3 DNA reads TGTGCCAGCAGCCTCTGGGGGCTCGATGAAGCTTTCTTT. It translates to CASSLWGLDEAFF.

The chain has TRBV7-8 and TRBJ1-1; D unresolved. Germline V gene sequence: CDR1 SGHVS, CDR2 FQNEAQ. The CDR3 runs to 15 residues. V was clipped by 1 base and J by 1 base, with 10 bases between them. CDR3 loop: CASSLGRRTNTEAFF. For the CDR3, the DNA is TGTGCCAGCAGCTTAGGTCGACGGACGAACACTGAAGCTTTCTTT.

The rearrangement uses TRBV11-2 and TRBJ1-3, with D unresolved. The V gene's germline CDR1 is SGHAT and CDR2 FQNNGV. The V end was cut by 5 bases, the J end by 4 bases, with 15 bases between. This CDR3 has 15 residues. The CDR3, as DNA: TGTGCCAGCAGCCGACGGAGGGCAGGCGGAAACACCATATATTTT. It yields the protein CASSRRRAGGNTIYF. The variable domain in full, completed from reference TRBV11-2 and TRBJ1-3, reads EAGVAQSPRYKIIEKRQSVAFWCNPISGHATLYWYQQILGQGPKLLIQFQNNGVVDDSQLPKDRFSAERLKGVDSTLKIQPAKLEDSAVYLCASSRRRAGGNTIYFGEGSWLTVV.

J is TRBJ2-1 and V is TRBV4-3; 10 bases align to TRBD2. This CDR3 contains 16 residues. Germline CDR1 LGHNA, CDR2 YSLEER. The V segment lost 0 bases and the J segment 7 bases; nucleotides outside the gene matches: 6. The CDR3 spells CASSQDQAGGRNEQFF. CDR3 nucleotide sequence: TGCGCCAGCAGCCAAGATCAAGCGGGGGGGCGGAATGAGCAGTTCTTC.

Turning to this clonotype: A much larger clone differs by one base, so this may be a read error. For the CDR3, the DNA is TGTGCCAGCAGTCCCACAAACAATGAGCAGTTCTTC. Translation: CASSPTNNEQFF. The V gene is TRBV7-9, the J gene TRBJ2-1, with D unclear. Germline V gene data show CDR1 as SEHNR and CDR2 as FQNEAQ (reference sequence). V lost 6 bases and J 5 bases, leaving 8 bases between the germline ends. This CDR3 contains 12 residues.